The clone carrying this T cell receptor (beta chain) was seen ten or more times. The length of the CDR3 is 15 residues. The V gene lost 2 bases and the J gene lost 7 bases, with 16 bases spanning the gap. Looked up from germline, CDR1 is SGHRS and CDR2 is YFSETQ. The data stem from a study of T-cell reconstitution after alpha-beta-depleted transplantation in children. A TCRbeta library incorporating unique molecular identifiers was prepared. TCRdb fed the PCR reads into MiXCR, producing one record per CDR3 protein. Of fewer than 550,000 distinct CDR3 sequences in the sample, about a tenth were seen once.

The chain combines TRBV5-1 with TRBJ2-1; weak D call: TRBD2 (6 bases). The specimen was PBMCs from the stem cell graft donor, collected from the stem cell graft. The receptor comes from a human donor who donated a stem cell graft to a child with acute myeloid leukemia. The CDR3 sequence is CASSFYGGDLNEQFF. DNA of the CDR3: TGCGCCAGCAGCTTCTATGGAGGGGATTTGAATGAGCAGTTCTTC.